This is a list of T cell receptor beta chains from one sample in a study of breast tumors, draining lymph nodes, adjacent tissues. A single record per CDR3 protein comes from TCRdb applying MiXCR to the multiplex PCR reads. The profile shows 100,000 or so distinct CDR3 sequences, approximately 22% of them singletons. What was sequenced was axillary lymph node tissue. These receptors all stem from a female donor with breast cancer. Some clones in this sample may be carry-over from other donors' samples. Both conserved end residues are part of each CDR3. D genes are given only for firm matches. The size field is filled for only some rows; it gives once, few, many or a size class.

many	TRBV27	NA	TRBJ2-5	CASSFRTLGETQYF	TGTGCCAGCAGTTTCCGTACTTTAGGAGAGACCCAGTACTTC
few	TRBV3-1	NA	TRBJ1-2	CASSQVLGGVRLANYGYTF	TGTGCCAGCAGCCAAGTCTTGGGAGGGGTAAGATTGGCTAACTATGGCTACACCTTC
NA	TRBV6-1	TRBD1	TRBJ2-3	CASSTTGVNTDTQYF	TGTGCCAGCAGTACGACAGGGGTCAACACAGATACGCAGTATTTT
many	TRBV7-2	TRBD1	TRBJ1-2	CASSPGTGGTANYGYTF	TGTGCCAGCAGCCCCGGGACAGGGGGGACAGCTAACTATGGCTACACCTTC
many	TRBV27	NA	TRBJ1-2	CASSFWPANYGYTF	TGTGCCAGCAGTTTTTGGCCAGCTAACTATGGCTACACCTTC
many	TRBV20-1	NA	TRBJ2-7	CSARNNYEQYF	TGCAGTGCTAGAAACAACTACGAGCAGTACTTC
NA	TRBV6-5	TRBD2	TRBJ2-1	CASSYGGRGTSGNNEQFF	TGTGCCAGCAGTTACGGGGGTCGAGGGACTAGCGGGAACAATGAGCAGTTCTTC
many	TRBV5-1	NA	TRBJ2-3	CASSLSGFGDTQYF	TGCGCCAGCAGCTTGTCTGGCTTTGGGGATACGCAGTATTTT
many	TRBV6-1	TRBD1	TRBJ2-7	CASRGSGTGEGEQYF	TGTGCCAGCAGGGGTTCCGGGACAGGGGAGGGCGAGCAGTACTTC
many	TRBV5-8	TRBD1	TRBJ2-7	CASSRGQHLIYEQYF	TGTGCCAGCAGCCGGGGACAGCATCTAATCTACGAGCAGTACTTC